The next 25 T cell receptor beta chains were all read from a single sample in a study of tumor-infiltrating lymphocytes in primary liver carcinoma. Germline DNA was also extracted, and blood RNA derived from unsorted whole blood. Total RNA (roughly 530 ng) served as template for TCR beta cDNA synthesis primed by a constant-region primer. ARM-PCR was slightly modified, and three nested multiplex PCR rounds with it gave rise to the TCR beta libraries. TRBV1-TRBV30 forward primers paired with a C-beta reverse primer were used in the first two PCR rounds, which ran approximately 10 cycles each. One entry per CDR3 protein results from TCRdb running MiXCR on the multiplex PCR reads. The sample shows around 330,000 distinct CDR3 sequences, about 60% of them seen only once. Sequencing input: peripheral blood. The receptors come from a man aged 35 to 55 with primary liver carcinoma and hepatitis B virus infection.

With regard to this clonotype: A single base separates this from a much larger clone, so it may be a read error. The V and J genes are TRBV6-1 and TRBJ2-7; D is possibly TRBD2 (6 bases). This CDR3 has 15 amino acids. From germline, CDR1 is MNHNS and CDR2 SASEGT. V was cut by 1 base and J by 3 bases, with 13 bases left in between. CDR3 loop: CASSEEARGSYEQYF. In nucleotides, the CDR3 is TGTGCCAGCAGTGAAGAGGCCCGGGGGAGCTACGAGCAGTACTTC.

The table lists this clonotype with many counts. Written as DNA, the CDR3 is TGTGCCAGCAGTTTAGATTGGGACAATGAGCAGTTCTTC. Its translation is CASSLDWDNEQFF. The chain couples TRBV12-3 or TRBV12-4 to TRBJ2-1; D gene unclear. V was pared by 1 base and J by 5 bases, with 6 bases between. The CDR3 extends over 13 amino acids.

With regard to this clonotype: A single base separates this from a much larger clone, so it may be a read error. This CDR3 fails to terminate in the conserved phenylalanine or tryptophan, so it likely reflects a read error. The gene calls are TRBV5-1 and TRBJ2-1, with a weak D call TRBD2 (6 bases). Trimming left V 3 bases short and J 8 bases short, with 9 bases between. CDR3 length: 12 residues. The V gene's germline CDR1 is SGHRS and CDR2 YFSETQ. The CDR3 coding sequence is TGCGCCAGCAGCTCGGGACTCTATGAGCAGTTCCTC. Its protein product is CASSSGLYEQFL.

This clonotype turned up a few times. A much larger clone sits a single nucleotide away, making a read error possible. The conserved phenylalanine or tryptophan normally closing the CDR3 is absent here, so this likely arose from a read error. This chain links TRBV11-3 with TRBJ2-3; 10 bases agree with TRBD1. Germline V CDR1 and CDR2: SGHNT, YENEEA. V was pared by 5 bases and J by 8 bases, with 7 bases of the junction left unmatched. This CDR3 is 14 amino acids long. For the CDR3, the DNA is TGTGCCAGCAGCCTAGGGGACAGGGGAACTACGCAGTATCTT. It translates to CASSLGDRGTTQYL.

In DNA, the CDR3 is TGTGCCAGCAGGCCTACGGGACAGGGTAGGAATGAGCAGTTCTTC. As protein: CASRPTGQGRNEQFF. J is TRBJ2-1 and V is TRBV28, with 9 bases aligning to TRBD1. The trim removed 6 bases at V and 7 bases at J, leaving 10 bases unmatched. This CDR3 region has 15 residues. Germline V gene sequence: CDR1 MDHEN, CDR2 SYDVKM.

This clonotype was counted many times. V and J are TRBV6-6 and TRBJ2-3, with 10 bases that match TRBD2. The CDR3 is made up of 15 amino acids. Germline lookup yields CDR1 MNHNY and CDR2 SVGAGI (reference sequence). V lost 6 bases and J lost 2; bases outside the gene matches: 5. CDR3 region: CASRQTSGVTDTQYF. The CDR3 region has the DNA TGTGCCAGCAGGCAAACTAGCGGGGTCACAGATACGCAGTATTTT.

This chain uses TRBV7-9 with TRBJ1-1, with no clear D. Germline-derived CDR1 and CDR2 are SEHNR and FQNEAQ (reference sequence). Trimming stripped 1 base from V and 11 bases from J, with 11 bases between. This CDR3 is built from 12 residues. CDR3 region: CASSLGAVDAFF. CDR3 nucleotide sequence: TGTGCCAGCAGCTTAGGGGCCGTCGATGCTTTCTTT.

Turning to this clonotype: A read error is likely, as this CDR3 ends without the conserved phenylalanine or tryptophan. J is TRBJ2-5 and V is TRBV6-1; 7 nucleotides line up with TRBD2. The CDR3 runs 17 residues. The J segment lost 2 bases and the V segment lost 2 bases, leaving 11 bases of the junction unmatched. CDR1 MNHNS and CDR2 SASEGT come from the germline V gene. The CDR3 is CASSEWSRRGGQETQYV. The CDR3 region has the DNA TGTGCCAGCAGTGAATGGAGTCGAAGGGGAGGGCAAGAGACCCAGTACGTC.

A remark on this clonotype: This sequence may be a read error, since a much larger clone differs from it by one base. V is TRBV28 and J is TRBJ1-2, with no clear D. Germline loops: CDR1 MDHEN, CDR2 SYDVKM. The CDR3 is 11 residues long. CDR3 loop: CASSSRLGYAF. The DNA of the CDR3 is TGTGCCAGCAGTTCAAGGCTAGGCTACGCCTTC.

On this clonotype itself: This sequence may be a read error, since a much larger clone differs from it by one base. The genes are TRBV7-9 and TRBJ1-5; D not resolved. The CDR3 has 13 residues. Germline values: CDR1 SEHNR, CDR2 FQNEAQ (reference sequence). CDR3 protein: CASSPGDDQPKHF. CDR3 nucleotide sequence: TGTGCCAGCAGCCCCGGAGACGATCAGCCCAAGCATTTT.

Details on this clonotype: This sequence may be a read error, since a much larger clone differs from it by one base. This chain joins TRBV6-5 and TRBJ2-7, with 12 bases lining up with TRBD1. Per germline, CDR1 MNHEY and CDR2 SVGAGI. CDR3 length: 13 residues. Here the CDR3 reads CASSGTGGYKQYF. In nucleotides, the CDR3 is TGTGCCAGCTCCGGGACAGGGGGCTACAAGCAGTACTTC.

This chain joins TRBV11-1 and TRBJ2-5; D is tentatively TRBD1 or TRBD2 (5 bases each). Trimming removed 4 bases at V and 14 bases at J, with 23 bases between. The CDR3 has 14 residues. Germline values: CDR1 SGHAT, CDR2 FQDESV (reference sequence). CDR3 protein: CASSSSGPSMVHYF. The DNA of the CDR3 is TGTGCCAGCAGCTCGTCGGGACCCAGTATGGTCCACTACTTC.

A remark on this clonotype: One end of the junction is discordant with germline, which a read error may explain. This chain connects TRBV29-1 to TRBJ2-7; TRBD2 agrees at 10 bases. The germline V gene encodes CDR1 SQVTM and CDR2 ANQGSEA. The CDR3 has 14 amino acids. The CDR3: CSVQEGSGRYGQYF. The CDR3 DNA reads as TGCAGCGTGCAAGAGGGTAGCGGGAGGTACGGGCAGTACTTC.

This clonotype was picked up one time. The J gene is TRBJ2-1, the V gene TRBV19; 7 bases map to TRBD2. CDR3 length: 17 residues. Losses at the gene ends were 7 bases for V and 7 bases for J; bases not matched to a gene: 19. Germline lookup yields CDR1 LNHDA and CDR2 SQIVND (reference sequence). CDR3 region: CASNGRSGGGGPNEQFF. The DNA of the CDR3 is TGTGCCAGTAATGGCAGGTCGGGTGGGGGGGGACCGAATGAGCAGTTCTTC.

This sequence joins TRBV5-1 and TRBJ1-5, with D unclear. The CDR3 is made up of 12 amino acids. Per the germline V gene, CDR1 is SGHRS and CDR2 is YFSETQ. Trimming stripped 5 bases from V and 5 bases from J, with 8 bases between. CDR3 coding DNA: TGCGCCAGCAGAGAGGGCGATCAGCCCCAGCATTTT. It encodes CASREGDQPQHF.

Concerning this clonotype: A much larger clone differs from this one at a single base, so this may be a read error. The J gene is TRBJ2-1, the V gene TRBV11-2, with TRBD1 matching 11 bases. V was pared by 6 bases and J by 3 bases, with 7 bases of the junction left unmatched. This CDR3 has 16 amino acids. Germline V gene lookup returns CDR1 SGHAT and CDR2 FQNNGV. CDR3: CASRLLGTGGYNEQFF. CDR3 in DNA: TGTGCCAGCAGATTGCTAGGGACAGGGGGCTACAATGAGCAGTTCTTC.

In the case of this clonotype: A much bigger clone sits one base away, suggesting this may be a read error. The V call is TRBV29-1, the J call TRBJ1-1; TRBD1 might be the D (6 bases). The CDR3 covers 13 residues. CDR1 and CDR2 from the germline V gene are SQVTM and ANQGSEA. The V and J ends lost 3 bases and 4 bases respectively, with 12 bases between them. CDR3 sequence reads: CSVEVGGGTEAFF. In nucleotides, the CDR3 is TGCAGCGTTGAGGTGGGGGGCGGCACTGAAGCTTTCTTT.

This clonotype was seen ten or more times. The chain couples TRBV11-2 to TRBJ2-3; no clear D. Trimming took off 5 bases at V and 2 bases at J, with 11 bases between the two ends. Germline V gene sequence: CDR1 SGHAT, CDR2 FQNNGV. There are 14 residues in the CDR3. The CDR3 sequence is CASSPQDATDTQYF. CDR3 in DNA: TGTGCCAGCAGCCCCCAGGACGCCACAGATACGCAGTATTTT.

The V call is TRBV11-3, the J call TRBJ2-7, with 11 positions matching TRBD2. Losses at the gene ends were 6 bases for V and 4 bases for J; bases not matched to a gene: 8. CDR1 is SGHNT and CDR2 is YENEEA in the germline V gene. The length of the CDR3 is 15 residues. CDR3 sequence (DNA): TGTGCCAGCAGGACGGGACTAGCGGAAGGGTACGAGCAGTACTTC. This sequence encodes CASRTGLAEGYEQYF.

In the case of this clonotype: The conserved closing phenylalanine or tryptophan is absent in this CDR3, likely reflecting a read error. The chain's CDR3 is CASSPSGGRDSAEQFV. The CDR3 coding sequence is TGCGCCAGCAGCCCATCGGGAGGCCGAGATTCGGCTGAGCAGTTCGTC. The chain employs TRBV5-1 and TRBJ2-1; 7 nucleotides align to TRBD2. Unmatched junction bases numbered 16, after V lost 4 bases and J lost 9 bases. Germline assignment: CDR1 SGHRS and CDR2 YFSETQ. This CDR3 spans 16 amino acids.

The V and J genes are TRBV11-2 and TRBJ2-5; either TRBD1 or TRBD2 may fit D (5 bases each). CDR1 and CDR2 from the germline V gene are SGHAT and FQNNGV. This CDR3 comprises 17 residues. V shed 3 bases and J shed 4 bases, with 21 bases lying between them. CDR3 coding DNA: TGTGCCAGCAGCTTGGGACGCTCAACATGGTCTCGAGAGACCCAGTACTTC. Its translation is CASSLGRSTWSRETQYF. Drawing the rest from reference TRBV11-2 and TRBJ2-5, the complete variable domain is EAGVAQSPRYKIIEKRQSVAFWCNPISGHATLYWYQQILGQGPKLLIQFQNNGVVDDSQLPKDRFSAERLKGVDSTLKIQPAKLEDSAVYLCASSLGRSTWSRETQYFGPGTRLLVL.

V gene TRBV21-1 combines with J gene TRBJ2-5; the table's D call of TRBD2 was not tested on the DNA. TRBV21-1 is recorded as a pseudogene. The CDR3 is 13 residues long. CDR3 coding DNA: TGTGCCAGCAAGCGGGAGGGGGCTCAGACCCAGTACTTC. Translation gives CASKREGAQTQYF.

A word on this clonotype: Being one base from a much bigger clone, this may be a read error. This chain joins TRBV12-3 or TRBV12-4 and TRBJ1-2; the D is unclear. This CDR3 has 12 amino acids. CDR3 sequence (DNA): TGTGCCAGCAGACATCGAAACTATGGCTACATCTTC. Amino acids: CASRHRNYGYIF.

V and J are TRBV11-2 and TRBJ2-1, with D perhaps TRBD1 or TRBD2 (6 bases each). This CDR3 has 17 amino acids. Germline CDR1 is SGHAT and CDR2 is FQNNGV. Trimming left V 2 bases short and J 2 bases short, with 16 bases between. The CDR3 sequence: CASSLTVRGGTYNEQFF. CDR3 nucleotide sequence: TGTGCCAGCAGCTTAACGGTCAGGGGAGGTACCTACAATGAGCAGTTCTTC. Complete variable domain (other parts from reference TRBV11-2 and TRBJ2-1): EAGVAQSPRYKIIEKRQSVAFWCNPISGHATLYWYQQILGQGPKLLIQFQNNGVVDDSQLPKDRFSAERLKGVDSTLKIQPAKLEDSAVYLCASSLTVRGGTYNEQFFGPGTRLTVL.

As to this clonotype: A clone one base away is much larger, so this may be a read error. The CDR3 does not end in the conserved phenylalanine or tryptophan, so this is likely a read error. The CDR3 here is CASSSSGSEYEQYL. For the CDR3, the DNA is TGTGCCAGCAGTTCTAGCGGGAGCGAATACGAGCAGTACCTC. The chain couples TRBV6-2 or TRBV6-3 to TRBJ2-7, with TRBD2 matching over 10 bases. The germline V gene has CDR1 MNHEY and CDR2 SVGEGT. The length of the CDR3 is 14 residues. The trim removed 4 bases at V and 4 bases at J, leaving 4 bases unmatched.